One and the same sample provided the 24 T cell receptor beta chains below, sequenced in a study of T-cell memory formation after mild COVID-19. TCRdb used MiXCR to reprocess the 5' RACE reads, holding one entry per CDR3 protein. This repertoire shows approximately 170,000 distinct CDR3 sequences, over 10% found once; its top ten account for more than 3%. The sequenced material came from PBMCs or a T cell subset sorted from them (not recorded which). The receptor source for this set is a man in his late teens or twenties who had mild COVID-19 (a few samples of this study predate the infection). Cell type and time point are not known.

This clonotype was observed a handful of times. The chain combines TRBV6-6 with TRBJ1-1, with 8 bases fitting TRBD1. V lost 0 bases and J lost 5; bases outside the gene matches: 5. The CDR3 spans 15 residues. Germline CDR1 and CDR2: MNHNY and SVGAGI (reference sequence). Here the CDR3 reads CASSYSTGARTEAFF. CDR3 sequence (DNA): TGTGCCAGCAGTTACTCGACAGGGGCCAGAACTGAAGCTTTCTTT.

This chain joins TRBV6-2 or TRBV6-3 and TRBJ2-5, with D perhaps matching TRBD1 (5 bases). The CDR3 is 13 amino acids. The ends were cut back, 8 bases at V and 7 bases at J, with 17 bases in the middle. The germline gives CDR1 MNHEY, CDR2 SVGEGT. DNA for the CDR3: TGTGCCAGCGCTCCTAGAGGACACTGGACCCAGTACTTC. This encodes CASAPRGHWTQYF.

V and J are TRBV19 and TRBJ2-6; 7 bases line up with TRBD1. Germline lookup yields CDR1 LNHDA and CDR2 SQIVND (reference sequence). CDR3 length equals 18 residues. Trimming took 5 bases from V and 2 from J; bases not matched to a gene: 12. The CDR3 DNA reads TGTGCCAGTAGTCAGAGGGGGCGAATAGCACCTGGGGCCAACGTCCTGACTTTC. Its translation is CASSQRGRIAPGANVLTF.

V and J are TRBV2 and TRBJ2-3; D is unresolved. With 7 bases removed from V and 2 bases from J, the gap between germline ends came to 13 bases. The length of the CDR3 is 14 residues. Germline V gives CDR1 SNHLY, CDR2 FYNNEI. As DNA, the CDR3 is TGTGCCAGCACCAGGACCGCGAACACAGATACGCAGTATTTT. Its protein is CASTRTANTDTQYF. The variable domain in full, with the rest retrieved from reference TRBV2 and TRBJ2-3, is EPEVTQTPSHQVTQMGQEVILRCVPISNHLYFYWYRQILGQKVEFLVSFYNNEISEKSEIFDDQFSVERPDGSNFTLKIRSTKLEDSAMYFCASTRTANTDTQYFGPGTRLTVL.

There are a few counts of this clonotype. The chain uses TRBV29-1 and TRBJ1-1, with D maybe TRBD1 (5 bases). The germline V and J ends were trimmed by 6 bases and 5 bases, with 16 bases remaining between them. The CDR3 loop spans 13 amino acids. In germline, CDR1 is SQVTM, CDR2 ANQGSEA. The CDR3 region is CSVATRGGTEAFF. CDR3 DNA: TGCAGCGTAGCTACCCGGGGGGGAACTGAAGCTTTCTTT.

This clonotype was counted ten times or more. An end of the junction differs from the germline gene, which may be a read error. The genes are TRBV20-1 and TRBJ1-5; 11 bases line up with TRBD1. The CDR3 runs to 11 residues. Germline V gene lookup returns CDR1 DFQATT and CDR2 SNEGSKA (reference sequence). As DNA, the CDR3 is TGCAGTGCTAGAGATCGGGACAGGGGGGCTTTT. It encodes CSARDRDRGAF.

CDR3 protein: CAISVRQMQETQYF. In DNA form, the CDR3 reads TGTGCCATCAGTGTAAGGCAGATGCAAGAGACCCAGTACTTC. The rearrangement joins TRBV10-3 to TRBJ2-5; D not resolved. Germline V gene sequence: CDR1 ENHRY, CDR2 SYGVKD. V dropped 4 bases and J dropped 2 bases, with 11 bases sitting between them. The CDR3 consists of 14 residues.

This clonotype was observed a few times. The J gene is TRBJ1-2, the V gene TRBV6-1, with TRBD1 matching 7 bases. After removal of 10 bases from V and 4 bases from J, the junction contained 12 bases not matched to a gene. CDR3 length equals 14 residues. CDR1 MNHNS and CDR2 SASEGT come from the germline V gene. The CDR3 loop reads CATGQVGVTYGYTF. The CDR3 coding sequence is TGTGCCACCGGACAGGTGGGGGTTACCTATGGCTACACCTTC.

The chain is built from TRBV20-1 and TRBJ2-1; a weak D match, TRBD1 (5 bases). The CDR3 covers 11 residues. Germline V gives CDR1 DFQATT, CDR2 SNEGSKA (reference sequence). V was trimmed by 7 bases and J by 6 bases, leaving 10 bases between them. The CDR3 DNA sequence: TGCAGTGAAGGGGCTGGCAATGAGCAGTTCTTC. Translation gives CSEGAGNEQFF.

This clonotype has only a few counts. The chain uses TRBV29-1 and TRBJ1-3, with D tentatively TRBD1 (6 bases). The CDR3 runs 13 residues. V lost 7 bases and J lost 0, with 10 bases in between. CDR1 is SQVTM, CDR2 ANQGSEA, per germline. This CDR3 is CSADRISGNTIYF. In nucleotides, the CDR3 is TGCAGCGCCGACAGGATCTCTGGAAACACCATATATTTT.

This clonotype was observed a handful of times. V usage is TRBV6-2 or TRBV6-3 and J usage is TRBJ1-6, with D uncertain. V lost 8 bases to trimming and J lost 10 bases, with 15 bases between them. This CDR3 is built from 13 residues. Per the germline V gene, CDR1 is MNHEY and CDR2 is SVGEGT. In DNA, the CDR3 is TGTGCCAGCCGAGAGCTCCCCTACTCACCCCTCCACTTT. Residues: CASRELPYSPLHF.

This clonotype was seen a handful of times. The CDR3 DNA reads TGTGCCAGCATCTGGGGCGGATCCACAGATACGCAGTATTTT. Translation: CASIWGGSTDTQYF. The chain recombines TRBV6-6 with TRBJ2-3; weak D call: TRBD1 (5 bases). Germline V gene sequence: CDR1 MNHNY, CDR2 SVGAGI (reference sequence). Trimming removed 7 bases from V and 2 bases from J, with 13 bases in between. CDR3 length equals 14 residues.

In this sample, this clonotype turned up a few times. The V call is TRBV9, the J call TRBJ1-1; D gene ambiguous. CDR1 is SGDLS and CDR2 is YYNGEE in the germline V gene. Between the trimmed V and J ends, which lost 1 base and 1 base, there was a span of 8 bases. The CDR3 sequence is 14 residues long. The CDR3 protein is CASSVLGANTEAFF. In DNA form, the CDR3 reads TGTGCCAGCAGCGTATTGGGTGCGAACACTGAAGCTTTCTTT.

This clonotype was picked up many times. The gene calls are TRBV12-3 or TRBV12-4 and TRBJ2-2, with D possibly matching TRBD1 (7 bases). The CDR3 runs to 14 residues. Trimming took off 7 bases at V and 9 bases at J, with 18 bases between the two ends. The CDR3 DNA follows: TGTGCCAGCATTACCGGACAGGAGGGCCGGGAGCTGTTTTTT. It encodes CASITGQEGRELFF.

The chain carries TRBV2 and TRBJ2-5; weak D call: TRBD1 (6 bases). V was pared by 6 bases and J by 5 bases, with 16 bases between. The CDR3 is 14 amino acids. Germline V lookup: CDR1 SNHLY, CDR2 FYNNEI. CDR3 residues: CASSRDILGETQYF. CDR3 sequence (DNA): TGTGCCAGCAGCCGGGACATCTTGGGTGAGACCCAGTACTTC. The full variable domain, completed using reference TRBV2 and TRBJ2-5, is EPEVTQTPSHQVTQMGQEVILRCVPISNHLYFYWYRQILGQKVEFLVSFYNNEISEKSEIFDDQFSVERPDGSNFTLKIRSTKLEDSAMYFCASSRDILGETQYFGPGTRLLVL.

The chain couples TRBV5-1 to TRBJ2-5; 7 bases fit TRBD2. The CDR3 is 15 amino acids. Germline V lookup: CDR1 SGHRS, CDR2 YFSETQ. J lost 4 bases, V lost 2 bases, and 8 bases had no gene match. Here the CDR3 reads CASSFVPGGRETQYF. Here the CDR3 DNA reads TGCGCCAGCAGCTTCGTCCCGGGGGGACGAGAGACCCAGTACTTC.

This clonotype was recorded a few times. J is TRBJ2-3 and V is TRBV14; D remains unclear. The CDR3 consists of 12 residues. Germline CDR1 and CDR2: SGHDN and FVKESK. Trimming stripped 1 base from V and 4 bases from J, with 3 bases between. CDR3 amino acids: CASSQAADTQYF. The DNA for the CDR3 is TGTGCCAGCAGCCAAGCGGCAGATACGCAGTATTTT.

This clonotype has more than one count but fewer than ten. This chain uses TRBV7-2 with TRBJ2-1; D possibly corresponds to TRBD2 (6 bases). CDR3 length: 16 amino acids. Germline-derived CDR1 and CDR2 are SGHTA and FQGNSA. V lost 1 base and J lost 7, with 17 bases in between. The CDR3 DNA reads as TGTGCCAGCAGCTTAGTTAGCGGACGATGGGTTAATGAGCAGTTCTTC. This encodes CASSLVSGRWVNEQFF.

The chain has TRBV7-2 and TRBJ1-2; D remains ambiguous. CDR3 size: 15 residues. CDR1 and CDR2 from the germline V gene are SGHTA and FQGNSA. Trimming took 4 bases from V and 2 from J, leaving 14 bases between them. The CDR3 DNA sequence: TGTGCCAGCAGCTCCATGATAGTTGGGAACTATGGCTACACCTTC. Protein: CASSSMIVGNYGYTF.

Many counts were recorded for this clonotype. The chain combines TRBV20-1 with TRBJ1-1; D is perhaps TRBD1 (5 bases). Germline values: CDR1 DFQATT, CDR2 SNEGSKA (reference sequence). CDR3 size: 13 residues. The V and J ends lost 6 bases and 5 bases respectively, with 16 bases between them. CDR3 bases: TGCAGTGCCCCCAGGGCTCCGGGGACTGAAGCTTTCTTT. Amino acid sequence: CSAPRAPGTEAFF.

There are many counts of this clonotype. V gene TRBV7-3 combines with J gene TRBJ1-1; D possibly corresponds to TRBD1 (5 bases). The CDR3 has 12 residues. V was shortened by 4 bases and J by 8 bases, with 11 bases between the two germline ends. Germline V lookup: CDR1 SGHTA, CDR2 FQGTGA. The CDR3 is CASSSGRGEAFF. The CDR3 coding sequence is TGTGCCAGCAGCTCCGGGAGGGGCGAAGCTTTCTTT.

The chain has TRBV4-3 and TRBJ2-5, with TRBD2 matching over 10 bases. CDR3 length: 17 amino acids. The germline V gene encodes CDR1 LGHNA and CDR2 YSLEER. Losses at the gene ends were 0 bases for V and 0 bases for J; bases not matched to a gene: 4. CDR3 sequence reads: CASSQERTSGDQETQYF. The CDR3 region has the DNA TGCGCCAGCAGCCAAGAACGAACTAGCGGGGACCAAGAGACCCAGTACTTC.

CDR3 sequence: CASSIVRGENSPLHF. CDR3 DNA sequence: TGTGCCAGCTCCATTGTCCGGGGGGAGAATTCACCCCTCCACTTT. J is TRBJ1-6 and V is TRBV18; weak D call: TRBD1 (5 bases). From germline, CDR1 is KGHSH and CDR2 LQKENI. The CDR3 has 15 residues. V shed 6 bases and J shed 7 bases, with 16 bases lying between them.

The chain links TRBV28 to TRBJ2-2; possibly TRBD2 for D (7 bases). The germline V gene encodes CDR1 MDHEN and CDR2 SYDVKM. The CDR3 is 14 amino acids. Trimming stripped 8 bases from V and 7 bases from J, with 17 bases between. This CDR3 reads CASSLWGGIGELFF. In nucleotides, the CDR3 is TGTGCCAGCTCCCTGTGGGGGGGCATCGGGGAGCTGTTTTTT.